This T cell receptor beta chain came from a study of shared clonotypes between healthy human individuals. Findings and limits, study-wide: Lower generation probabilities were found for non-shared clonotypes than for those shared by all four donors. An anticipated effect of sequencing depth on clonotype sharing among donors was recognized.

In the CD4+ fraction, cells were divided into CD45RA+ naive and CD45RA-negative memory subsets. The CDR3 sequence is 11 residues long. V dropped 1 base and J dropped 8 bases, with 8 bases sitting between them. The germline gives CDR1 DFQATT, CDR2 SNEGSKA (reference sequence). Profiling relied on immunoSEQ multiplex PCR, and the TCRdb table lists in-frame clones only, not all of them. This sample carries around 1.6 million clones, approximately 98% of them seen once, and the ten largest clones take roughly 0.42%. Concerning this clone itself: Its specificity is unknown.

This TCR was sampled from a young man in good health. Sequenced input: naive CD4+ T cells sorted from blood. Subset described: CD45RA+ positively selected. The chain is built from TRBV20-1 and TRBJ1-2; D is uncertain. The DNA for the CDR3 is TGCAGTGCTAGAGTCCCGGCCGGCTACACCTTC. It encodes CSARVPAGYTF.